The TCR beta chain under discussion was sequenced for a study of vaccination and CD4 T cells after COVID-19. Study details: Typically, post-vaccine samples were obtained a median 72 days after dose two, within a range of 14 to 241.

This sample's treatment: approximately nine-day PBMC culture with coronavirus spike peptide pools or control peptides (ViraFEST assay). Peptide pool stimulation in ViraFEST expanded antigen-specific T cells, whose TCRs were then sequenced. For this clonotype: Its antigen is not identified.

The Oncomine TCR Beta short-read assay was applied to DNA of cultured CD4+ T cells. Via MiXCR, TCRdb re-called the PCR reads, giving one row per CDR3 protein. The table includes approximately 15,000 distinct CDR3 sequences, roughly 53% detected once. Germline lookup yields CDR1 DFQATT and CDR2 SNEGSKA (reference sequence). Trimming took 3 bases from V and 9 from J; bases not matched to a gene: 8. This CDR3 is 14 amino acids long. The sample here was CD4+ T cells from blood, cultured in vitro, taken before SARS-CoV-2 vaccination. The clonotype originates from a human donor who had recovered from COVID-19. The genes are TRBV20-1 and TRBJ1-6, with 7 bases aligning to TRBD1. CDR3 in DNA: TGCAGTGCTAGTAACAGGGGTCCGAGTTCACCCCTCCACTTT. It codes for CSASNRGPSSPLHF.